A selection of T cell receptor beta chains follows, all from one sample in a study of cytomegalovirus exposure and HLA in healthy donors. Profiling relied on immunoSEQ multiplex PCR, and the TCRdb table lists in-frame clones only, not all of them. Of approximately 190,000 clones in the sample, around 85% were seen once. Specimen: PBMCs. These receptors all stem from a man aged 50 or older in good health and CMV-seronegative. The CDR3 runs from the conserved cysteine through the conserved F or W. The order of the fields is clone size, V gene, J gene, D gene, CDR3 DNA, CDR3 protein. A D gene is named only where the DNA matches it firmly. Clone size appears in some rows only: once, few, many, or a class for an expanded clone.

clone size: NA
V gene: TRBV5-4
J gene: TRBJ2-1
D gene: TRBD2
CDR3 DNA: TGTGCCAGCAGCTTAGCGGGGGCCGCCTACAATGAGCAGTTCTTC
CDR3 protein: CASSLAGAAYNEQFF

clone size: NA
V gene: TRBV7-2
J gene: TRBJ2-3
D gene: TRBD2
CDR3 DNA: TGTGCCAGCACCATACTAGCGGTGGGAGGGAATTTT
CDR3 protein: CASTILAVGGNF

clone size: NA
V gene: TRBV11-3
J gene: TRBJ2-5
D gene: TRBD2
CDR3 DNA: TGTGCCAGCGCCCGGGGAGCGGGGGTGGGAGAGACCCAGTACTTC
CDR3 protein: CASARGAGVGETQYF

clone size: NA
V gene: TRBV5-6
J gene: TRBJ1-4
D gene: NA
CDR3 DNA: TGTGCCAGCAGCTCCTGGGGAGTTCGAGAAAAACTGTTTTTT
CDR3 protein: CASSSWGVREKLFF

clone size: NA
V gene: TRBV5-1
J gene: TRBJ2-7
D gene: NA
CDR3 DNA: TGCGCCAGCAGCTCCATCTCGACAGCCTCCTACGAGCAGTACTTC
CDR3 protein: CASSSISTASYEQYF

clone size: NA
V gene: TRBV11-2
J gene: TRBJ1-4
D gene: NA
CDR3 DNA: TGTGCCAGCCGGGAGTTTTTCTCCGGGCGGGGAGATAATGAAAAACTGTTTTTT
CDR3 protein: CASREFFSGRGDNEKLFF

clone size: NA
V gene: TRBV11-2
J gene: TRBJ2-1
D gene: NA
CDR3 DNA: TGTGCCAGCAGCTTAGCGCTAAACAATGAGCAGTTCTTC
CDR3 protein: CASSLALNNEQFF

clone size: NA
V gene: TRBV28
J gene: TRBJ2-2
D gene: NA
CDR3 DNA: TGTGCCAGTCAAATGAACACCGGGGAGCTGTTTTTT
CDR3 protein: CASQMNTGELFF

clone size: NA
V gene: TRBV5-1
J gene: TRBJ2-4
D gene: TRBD1
CDR3 DNA: TGCGCCAGCAGCTTTTCGGGACAGCTAGCCAAAAACATTCAGTACTTC
CDR3 protein: CASSFSGQLAKNIQYF

clone size: NA
V gene: TRBV30
J gene: TRBJ1-5
D gene: NA
CDR3 DNA: TGTGCCTGGAGTGTACAGGGCGGTCAGCCCCAGCATTTT
CDR3 protein: CAWSVQGGQPQHF

clone size: NA
V gene: TRBV4-3
J gene: TRBJ2-7
D gene: NA
CDR3 DNA: TGCGCCAGCAGCCAAGGGGCAGTATCGCTACCCTACGAGCAGTACTTC
CDR3 protein: CASSQGAVSLPYEQYF

clone size: NA
V gene: TRBV7-9
J gene: TRBJ2-1
D gene: NA
CDR3 DNA: TGTGCCAGCAGCCCTGACGTGGCGGGGTACAATGAGCAGTTCTTC
CDR3 protein: CASSPDVAGYNEQFF

clone size: NA
V gene: TRBV10-1
J gene: TRBJ2-2
D gene: TRBD1
CDR3 DNA: TGCGCCAGCAGCCATAGGACAGGGGGCACCGGGGAGCTGTTTTTT
CDR3 protein: CASSHRTGGTGELFF

clone size: once
V gene: TRBV14
J gene: TRBJ1-2
D gene: NA
CDR3 DNA: TGTGCCAGCAGCCAAGACCAGGACAGACCTTTCTATGGCTACACCTTC
CDR3 protein: CASSQDQDRPFYGYTF

clone size: NA
V gene: TRBV4-1
J gene: TRBJ1-6
D gene: NA
CDR3 DNA: TGCGCCAGCAGCCAAGCCACCAGGGGAAGCTCCTATAATTCACCCCTCCACTTT
CDR3 protein: CASSQATRGSSYNSPLHF

clone size: NA
V gene: TRBV10-3
J gene: TRBJ2-3
D gene: TRBD2
CDR3 DNA: TGTGCCATCAGTTCTTGGACTAGCGGGGGGACTATTATGGGTCAAAGGTTCGGGCGTAATACGCAGTATTTT
CDR3 protein: CAISSWTSGGTIMGQRFGRNTQYF

clone size: NA
V gene: TRBV7-2
J gene: TRBJ2-1
D gene: TRBD2
CDR3 DNA: TGTGCCAGCAGCTCCAGGACTAGCGGGGCGTACAATGAGCAGTTCTTC
CDR3 protein: CASSSRTSGAYNEQFF

clone size: few
V gene: TRBV11-3
J gene: TRBJ2-1
D gene: NA
CDR3 DNA: TGTGCCAGCAGCCCCCGGACTTACAATGAGCAGTTCTTC
CDR3 protein: CASSPRTYNEQFF

clone size: NA
V gene: TRBV9
J gene: TRBJ2-7
D gene: TRBD1
CDR3 DNA: TGTGCCAGCAGCGTAGCAGGACAGGGCGACGAGCAGTACTTC
CDR3 protein: CASSVAGQGDEQYF

clone size: NA
V gene: TRBV29-1
J gene: TRBJ2-7
D gene: TRBD2
CDR3 DNA: TGCAGCGTTGCCCGGGGGGCCTACGAGCAGTACTTC
CDR3 protein: CSVARGAYEQYF

clone size: NA
V gene: TRBV4-3
J gene: TRBJ2-7
D gene: TRBD2
CDR3 DNA: TGCGCCAGCAGCCAAGGGTCAGCGGGGGGCGAGCAGTACTTC
CDR3 protein: CASSQGSAGGEQYF

clone size: once
V gene: TRBV7-9
J gene: TRBJ2-1
D gene: TRBD2
CDR3 DNA: TGTTCCAGCAGCTTAGCAGAGCCTTGGCTAGCGGGGCTCAAGCAGTTCTTC
CDR3 protein: CSSSLAEPWLAGLKQFF

clone size: once
V gene: TRBV7-2
J gene: TRBJ1-2
D gene: NA
CDR3 DNA: TGTGCCAGCAGCTTAGCGGGGGGGGTACTGCTTGGCTACACCTTC
CDR3 protein: CASSLAGGVLLGYTF

clone size: NA
V gene: TRBV28
J gene: TRBJ2-3
D gene: TRBD1
CDR3 DNA: TGTGCCAGCAGTCTACAGGGGCGCACAGATACGCAGTATTTT
CDR3 protein: CASSLQGRTDTQYF

clone size: few
V gene: TRBV21-1
J gene: TRBJ2-2
D gene: NA
CDR3 DNA: TGTGCCAGCAGCAAAGGATCCAGGGGGGCGGGGGGCAGGAATAACACCGGGGAGCTGTTTTTT
CDR3 protein: CASSKGSRGAGGRNNTGELFF

clone size: once
V gene: TRBV6-5
J gene: TRBJ2-7
D gene: TRBD2
CDR3 DNA: TGTGCCAGCAGTTACCCCGGGACTAGCGCCCGAGAGCAGTACTTC
CDR3 protein: CASSYPGTSAREQYF

clone size: NA
V gene: TRBV5-1
J gene: TRBJ2-5
D gene: NA
CDR3 DNA: TGCGCCAGCAGCGGAGAAGTGGAGACCCAGTACTTC
CDR3 protein: CASSGEVETQYF